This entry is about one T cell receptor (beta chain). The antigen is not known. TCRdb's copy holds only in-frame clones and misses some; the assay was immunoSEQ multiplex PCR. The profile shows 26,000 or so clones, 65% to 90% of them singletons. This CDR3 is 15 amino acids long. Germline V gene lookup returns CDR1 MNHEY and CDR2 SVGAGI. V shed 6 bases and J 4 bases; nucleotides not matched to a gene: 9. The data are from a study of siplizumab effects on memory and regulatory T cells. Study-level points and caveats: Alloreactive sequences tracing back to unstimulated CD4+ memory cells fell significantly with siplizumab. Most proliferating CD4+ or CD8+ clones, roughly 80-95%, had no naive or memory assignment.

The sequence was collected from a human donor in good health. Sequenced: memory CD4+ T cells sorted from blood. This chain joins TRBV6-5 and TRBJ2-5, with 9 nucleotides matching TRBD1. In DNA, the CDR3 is TGTGCCAGCAGCCGCAAACCGGGACAGGGAGAGACCCAGTACTTC. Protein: CASSRKPGQGETQYF.